Shown below are 3 T cell receptor beta chains from a single sample sequenced in a study of T cells after yellow fever vaccination. TCRdb re-analysed the 5' RACE reads in MiXCR, keeping a single row per CDR3 protein. The sample lists 250,000 or so distinct CDR3 sequences, about 3.5% occurring once. Sequenced here: PBMCs, sampled 15 days after the yellow fever booster vaccination. These receptors were taken from a man younger than 35 who received the YFV17D yellow fever vaccine.

This clonotype was seen repeatedly, ten times or more. The CDR3 sequence is CASSLTARYQETQYF. The CDR3 bases are TGCGCCAGCAGCTTGACAGCACGGTACCAAGAGACCCAGTACTTC. The chain is built from TRBV5-1 and TRBJ2-5; no definite D call. CDR3 size: 15 residues. V was pared by 1 base and J by 0 bases, with 10 bases between. CDR1 and CDR2 (germline): SGHRS, YFSETQ.

This clonotype was seen ten or more times. V is TRBV6-1 and J is TRBJ1-4; unclear D gene. The CDR3 sequence is 12 residues long. With 2 bases removed from V and 7 bases from J, the gap between germline ends came to 5 bases. Germline V gives CDR1 MNHNS, CDR2 SASEGT. The CDR3 protein is CASSESGEKLFF. CDR3 DNA: TGTGCCAGCAGTGAATCGGGTGAAAAACTGTTTTTT.

This clonotype was seen repeatedly, ten times or more. The chain links TRBV4-3 to TRBJ1-3; D gene uncertain. The CDR3 has 15 residues. With 1 base removed from V and 1 base from J, the gap between germline ends came to 8 bases. CDR1 LGHNA and CDR2 YSLEER come from the germline V gene. The CDR3 protein is CASSQGPGSGNTIYF. DNA of the CDR3: TGCGCCAGCAGCCAAGGTCCCGGGTCTGGAAACACCATATATTTT.